In its sample, the clone carrying this T cell receptor (beta chain) was seen many times. Its antigen is as yet unknown. This sample was included in a study of CD8 T cells in ankylosing spondylitis. Study-wide findings and caveats: Disease-linked clones reportedly showed significant enrichment in matched ankylosing spondylitis synovial fluid. Clones that were linked to disease were CD8+ and were relatively rare in peripheral blood.

CDR3 length: 12 amino acids. Trimming took 0 bases from V and 9 from J, leaving 6 bases between them. In germline, CDR1 is SQVTM, CDR2 ANQGSEA. 5'-RACE, quantitative and with molecular barcodes, yielded the TCR beta libraries. MiXCR was run by TCRdb on the 5' RACE reads, yielding one entry per CDR3 protein. This table has approximately 100,000 distinct CDR3 sequences, roughly 8.3% appearing once. The receptor's source is a male donor with ankylosing spondylitis or in good health (not recorded which). Material: blood, either unsorted or a sorted T cell fraction (not recorded which). V and J are TRBV29-1 and TRBJ2-6; D call uncertain. Here the CDR3 reads CSVEDRLNVLTF. CDR3 nucleotide sequence: TGCAGCGTTGAAGATCGGCTCAACGTCCTGACTTTC.